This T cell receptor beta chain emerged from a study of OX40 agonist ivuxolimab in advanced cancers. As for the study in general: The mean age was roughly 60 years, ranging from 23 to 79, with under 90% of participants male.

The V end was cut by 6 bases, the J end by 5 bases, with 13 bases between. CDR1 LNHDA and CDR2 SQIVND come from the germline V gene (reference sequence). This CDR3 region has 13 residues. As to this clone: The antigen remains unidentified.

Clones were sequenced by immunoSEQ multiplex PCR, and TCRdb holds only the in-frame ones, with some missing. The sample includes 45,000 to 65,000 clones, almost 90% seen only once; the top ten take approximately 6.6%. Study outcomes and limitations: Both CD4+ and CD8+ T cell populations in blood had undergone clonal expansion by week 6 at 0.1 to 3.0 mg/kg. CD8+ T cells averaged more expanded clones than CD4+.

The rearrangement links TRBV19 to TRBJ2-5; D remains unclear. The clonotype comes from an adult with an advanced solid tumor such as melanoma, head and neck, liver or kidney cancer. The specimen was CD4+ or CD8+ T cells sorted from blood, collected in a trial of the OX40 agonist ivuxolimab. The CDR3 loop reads CASSLFNSETQYF. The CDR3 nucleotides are TGTGCCAGTAGCCTTTTTAACTCGGAGACCCAGTACTTC.